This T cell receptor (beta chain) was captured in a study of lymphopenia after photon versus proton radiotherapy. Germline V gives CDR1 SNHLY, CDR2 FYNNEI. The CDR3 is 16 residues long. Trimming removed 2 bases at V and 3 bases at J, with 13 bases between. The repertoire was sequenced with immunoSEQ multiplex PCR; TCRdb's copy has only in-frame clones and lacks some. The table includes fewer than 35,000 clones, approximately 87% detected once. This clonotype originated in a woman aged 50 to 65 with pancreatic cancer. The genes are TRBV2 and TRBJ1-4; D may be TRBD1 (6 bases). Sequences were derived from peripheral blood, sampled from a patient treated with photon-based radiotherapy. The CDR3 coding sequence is TGTGCCAGCAGTGAACCGAACAGGGAAGCTAATGAAAAACTGTTTTTT. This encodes CASSEPNREANEKLFF.